The next 9 T cell receptor beta chains were all read from a single sample in a study of cytomegalovirus exposure and HLA in healthy donors. Some clones are missing from TCRdb's copy, which holds only in-frame ones; the method was immunoSEQ multiplex PCR. The sample lists 250,000 to 400,000 clones; 88% were seen once. Sequenced: PBMCs. These receptors were taken from a man younger than 40 in good health and CMV-seronegative.

The CDR3 loop reads CASSLAAGYGYTF. CDR3 in DNA: TGTGCCAGCAGCTTAGCGGCGGGCTATGGCTACACCTTC. The chain is built from TRBV7-6 and TRBJ1-2; no definite D call. Trimming left V 0 bases short and J 4 bases short, with 6 bases between. Germline CDR1 is SGHVS and CDR2 is FNYEAQ. The CDR3 loop spans 13 amino acids.

The rearrangement joins TRBV7-9 to TRBJ1-2; D is perhaps TRBD1 (6 bases). CDR3 length: 12 amino acids. Germline V CDR1 and CDR2: SEHNR, FQNEAQ (reference sequence). Trimming removed 8 bases from V and 3 bases from J, with 10 bases in between. CDR3 region: CASRRQDYGYTF. For the CDR3, the DNA is TGTGCCAGCCGTCGACAGGACTATGGCTACACCTTC.

The chain uses TRBV27 and TRBJ2-7, with 8 bases matching TRBD2. Germline assignment: CDR1 MNHEY and CDR2 SMNVEV (reference sequence). The CDR3 consists of 14 residues. Trimming at V came to 6 bases and at J to 0 bases, leaving 4 bases not matched to a gene. CDR3 region: CASRSGGRSYEQYF. CDR3 nucleotide sequence: TGTGCCAGCAGGAGCGGGGGACGCTCCTACGAGCAGTACTTC.

For this clone: This specimen includes other DNA sequences encoding the same CDR3. The V and J genes are TRBV5-1 and TRBJ2-2, with 7 bases that match TRBD2. The ends lost 3 bases at V and 3 bases at J; junction bases unmatched: 2. Germline loops: CDR1 SGHRS, CDR2 YFSETQ. The CDR3 extends over 14 amino acids. CDR3: CASSSGGDTGELFF. Written as DNA, the CDR3 is TGCGCCAGCAGCTCGGGGGGTGACACCGGGGAGCTGTTTTTT. The full variable domain, rest sourced from reference TRBV5-1 and TRBJ2-2, is KAGVTQTPRYLIKTRGQQVTLSCSPISGHRSVSWYQQTPGQGLQFLFEYFSETQRNKGNFPGRFSGRQFSNSRSEMNVSTLELGDSALYLCASSSGGDTGELFFGEGSRLTVL.

This chain joins TRBV27 and TRBJ2-3; TRBD2 aligns across 7 bases. Germline CDR1 MNHEY, CDR2 SMNVEV (reference sequence). This CDR3 has 13 amino acids. After removal of 3 bases from V and 5 bases from J, the junction contained 2 bases not matched to a gene. CDR3 bases: TGTGCCAGCAGTTTCCGGGGGGAAGATACGCAGTATTTT. Translation gives CASSFRGEDTQYF.

CDR3 coding DNA: TGTGCCAGCAGTGACCAGGGGGCGAAGGGGTATGGCTACACCTTC. Translation gives CASSDQGAKGYGYTF. The chain uses TRBV2 and TRBJ1-2; TRBD1 agrees at 8 bases. The CDR3 extends over 15 amino acids. The germline V gene has CDR1 SNHLY and CDR2 FYNNEI. V was clipped by 3 bases and J by 5 bases; unmatched bases: 8.

The chain uses TRBV5-6 and TRBJ2-1, with 15 bases lining up with TRBD2. The CDR3 has 15 residues. The germline V gene encodes CDR1 SGHDT and CDR2 YYEEEE. Germline trimming cut 0 bases from V and 10 bases from J; bases unmatched to any gene: 2. CDR3 sequence: CASSLGGLAGGEQFF. The CDR3 DNA is TGTGCCAGCAGCTTGGGGGGACTAGCGGGAGGAGAGCAGTTCTTC.

J is TRBJ1-1 and V is TRBV7-8, with 8 bases matching TRBD1. Germline V gene data show CDR1 as SGHVS and CDR2 as FQNEAQ. Losses at the gene ends were 4 bases for V and 5 bases for J; bases not matched to a gene: 6. This CDR3 has 14 amino acids. As DNA, the CDR3 is TGTGCCAGCAGCTCTTGGACAGGGCGGACTGAAGCTTTCTTT. Translation gives CASSSWTGRTEAFF. Based on the CDR3 plus reference TRBV7-8 and TRBJ1-1, the full variable domain is GAGVSQSPRYKVAKRGQDVALRCDPISGHVSLFWYQQALGQGPEFLTYFQNEAQLDKSGLPSDRFFAERPEGSVSTLKIQRTQQEDSAVYLCASSSWTGRTEAFFGQGTRLTVV.

Concerning this clone itself: The same CDR3 arises from other DNA sequences in this sample as well. The chain couples TRBV18 to TRBJ1-2; D is perhaps TRBD1 (5 bases). Per germline, CDR1 KGHSH and CDR2 LQKENI. V dropped 0 bases and J dropped 2 bases, with 7 bases sitting between them. The CDR3 contains 14 residues. CDR3 DNA sequence: TGTGCCAGCTCACCACCGGGACTCAACTATGGCTACACCTTC. It translates to CASSPPGLNYGYTF.